A single sample gave rise to the 26 T cell receptor beta chains below, sequenced in a study of blood T cell repertoires in COVID-19. Libraries were prepared by immunoSEQ multiplex PCR; TCRdb keeps only in-frame clonotypes and omits some of them. The repertoire holds 70,000 to 100,000 clones, with about 70% as singletons. Input material: peripheral blood. Every receptor here comes from a woman aged 60 to 75 in a cohort sampled during active or convalescent COVID-19.

This clone was seen a few times. V and J are TRBV5-4 and TRBJ2-1, with D possibly being TRBD2 (5 bases). Germline CDR1 and CDR2: SGHNT and YYREEE (reference sequence). V lost 3 bases and J 4 bases, leaving 11 bases between the germline ends. The CDR3 runs 14 residues. The DNA of the CDR3 is TGTGCCAGCAGCTACGGGATCTCATACAATGAGCAGTTCTTC. Protein: CASSYGISYNEQFF.

The chain couples TRBV3-1 (or the pseudogene TRBV3-2) to TRBJ2-5, with TRBD2 as a possible D gene (6 bases). This CDR3 has 15 amino acids. Per germline, CDR1 LGHDT and CDR2 YNNKEL (reference sequence). The V and J ends lost 2 bases and 4 bases respectively, with 14 bases between them. The CDR3 DNA reads as TGTGCCAGCAGCCAACGGGTAATCGGGGGAGAGACCCAGTACTTC. Residues: CASSQRVIGGETQYF.

The table lists this clone with a few counts. J is TRBJ2-7 and V is TRBV13, with a tentative D call TRBD2 (7 bases). The germline V gene encodes CDR1 PRHDT and CDR2 FYEKMQ (reference sequence). The CDR3 extends over 16 amino acids. Trimming pared 5 bases from V and 2 bases from J, leaving 19 bases between. CDR3 bases: TGTGCCAGCAGCCATCGTAACGGGGGGCCTCCCTACGAGCAGTACTTC. Its protein is CASSHRNGGPPYEQYF. The full variable domain, rest sourced from reference TRBV13 and TRBJ2-7, is AAGVIQSPRHLIKEKRETATLKCYPIPRHDTVYWYQQGPGQDPQFLISFYEKMQSDKGSIPDRFSAQQFSDYHSELNMSSLELGDSALYFCASSHRNGGPPYEQYFGPGTRLTVT.

The J gene is TRBJ2-3, the V gene TRBV2; 12 nucleotides line up with TRBD2. CDR1 and CDR2 (germline): SNHLY, FYNNEI. V was pared by 7 bases and J by 1 base, with 6 bases of the junction left unmatched. CDR3 length: 16 amino acids. Written as DNA, the CDR3 is TGTGCCAGCATCCTAGCGGGGGGGGAGGGCACAGATACGCAGTATTTT. It codes for CASILAGGEGTDTQYF.

The rearrangement links TRBV5-1 to TRBJ1-4; TRBD1 matches 8 bases. Germline V CDR1 and CDR2: SGHRS, YFSETQ. The CDR3 has 15 amino acids. With V trimmed by 4 bases and J by 7 bases, 9 bases remained unmatched. As DNA, the CDR3 is TGCGCCAGCAGCCCAAGAACAGGGGGTGGTGAAAAACTGTTTTTT. Translating gives CASSPRTGGGEKLFF.

The genes are TRBV7-3 and TRBJ2-2, with 9 positions matching TRBD2. The CDR3 totals 15 residues. J lost 7 bases, V lost 2 bases, and 5 bases had no gene match. Germline V gene sequence: CDR1 SGHTA, CDR2 FQGTGA. CDR3 bases: TGTGCCAGCAGCTTAGCCGGGACTAGCAGCGGGGAGCTGTTTTTT. Encoded protein: CASSLAGTSSGELFF.

J is TRBJ1-5 and V is TRBV19; 8 bases are a match to TRBD1. After removal of 5 bases from V and 4 bases from J, the junction contained 7 bases not matched to a gene. This CDR3 is 15 amino acids long. Germline V gene lookup returns CDR1 LNHDA and CDR2 SQIVND (reference sequence). CDR3 DNA: TGTGCCAGTAGTTCACGGACAGGGCCGAATCAGCCCCAGCATTTT. Residues: CASSSRTGPNQPQHF. The whole variable domain, filled in from reference TRBV19 and TRBJ1-5, reads DGGITQSPKYLFRKEGQNVTLSCEQNLNHDAMYWYRQDPGQGLRLIYYSQIVNDFQKGDIAEGYSVSREKKESFPLTVTSAQKNPTAFYLCASSSRTGPNQPQHFGDGTRLSIL.

V is TRBV6-4 and J is TRBJ2-5, with 7 positions matching TRBD2. The CDR3 is 15 amino acids. CDR1 and CDR2 from the germline V gene are MRHNA and SNTAGT. V trimming: 8 bases; J trimming: 5 bases; junction bases outside the gene matches: 14. CDR3 residues: CASDTGRDQGETQYF. CDR3 DNA sequence: TGTGCCAGCGACACTGGGAGGGACCAAGGGGAGACCCAGTACTTC.

The gene calls are TRBV7-9 and TRBJ2-5, with 11 bases lining up with TRBD2. The V segment lost 3 bases and the J segment 0 bases; nucleotides outside the gene matches: 3. The germline V gene has CDR1 SEHNR and CDR2 FQNEAQ (reference sequence). The CDR3 sequence is 16 residues long. The CDR3 DNA is TGTGCCAGCAGCTTGACTAGCGGGGAGAACCAAGAGACCCAGTACTTC. This gives the protein CASSLTSGENQETQYF.

V and J are TRBV19 and TRBJ2-7; TRBD1 matches 9 bases. The CDR3 is 15 residues long. Losses at the gene ends were 6 bases for V and 1 base for J; bases not matched to a gene: 7. CDR1 and CDR2 (germline): LNHDA, SQIVND (reference sequence). The CDR3: CASSLTGTGSYEQYF. The CDR3, as DNA: TGTGCCAGTAGCCTTACCGGGACAGGGTCCTACGAGCAGTACTTC. The full variable domain, its missing parts supplied by reference TRBV19 and TRBJ2-7, is DGGITQSPKYLFRKEGQNVTLSCEQNLNHDAMYWYRQDPGQGLRLIYYSQIVNDFQKGDIAEGYSVSREKKESFPLTVTSAQKNPTAFYLCASSLTGTGSYEQYFGPGTRLTVT.

V and J are TRBV30 and TRBJ2-7; 7 nucleotides line up with TRBD1. Looked up from germline, CDR1 is GTSNPN and CDR2 is SVGIG (reference sequence). After removal of 5 bases from V and 0 bases from J, the junction contained 28 bases not matched to a gene. This CDR3 comprises 21 residues. The CDR3 spells CAWGVQGSLVGNKKSSYEQYF. The CDR3 DNA is TGTGCCTGGGGGGTACAGGGGTCGCTCGTAGGAAACAAAAAGAGCTCCTACGAGCAGTACTTC.

The V gene is TRBV19, the J gene TRBJ1-2; TRBD1 aligns across 7 bases. CDR1 and CDR2 (germline): LNHDA, SQIVND (reference sequence). The CDR3 is made up of 17 amino acids. J lost 7 bases, V lost 5 bases, and 19 bases had no gene match. As DNA, the CDR3 is TGTGCCAGTAGTCCACGTGGCAGGGGGGTCGTCATTCGTGGCTACACCTTC. It codes for CASSPRGRGVVIRGYTF.

This clone was seen repeatedly, ten times or more. This chain joins TRBV28 and TRBJ1-1, with 8 positions matching TRBD1. Germline trimming cut 6 bases from V and 2 bases from J; bases unmatched to any gene: 14. Looked up from germline, CDR1 is MDHEN and CDR2 is SYDVKM. The CDR3 is 17 residues long. The CDR3 region is CASSLGQGGGANTEAFF. The CDR3 DNA follows: TGTGCCAGCAGCCTAGGACAGGGAGGGGGGGCCAACACTGAAGCTTTCTTT.

The chain links TRBV5-1 to TRBJ2-7; maybe TRBD1 (5 bases). The CDR3 is 15 amino acids. Trimming stripped 1 base from V and 0 bases from J, with 11 bases between. Germline-derived CDR1 and CDR2 are SGHRS and YFSETQ. CDR3 sequence: CASSLSPTVSYEQYF. The CDR3 DNA follows: TGCGCCAGCAGCTTGAGCCCGACAGTCTCCTACGAGCAGTACTTC.

This rearrangement joins TRBV29-1 to TRBJ2-1, with 8 nucleotides matching TRBD1. V gave up 6 bases and J gave up 9 bases; unmatched junction bases: 7. The germline gives CDR1 SQVTM, CDR2 ANQGSEA. This CDR3 contains 12 residues. Here the CDR3 DNA reads TGCAGCGTAATCAGGGGGCGTAGTGAGCAGTTCTTC. Protein sequence: CSVIRGRSEQFF.

The genes are TRBV6-1 and TRBJ2-7; the D gene is possibly TRBD1 (6 bases). V lost 3 bases and J lost 4, with 10 bases in between. The germline CDR1 and CDR2 sequences are MNHNS and SASEGT. CDR3 length: 13 amino acids. The CDR3: CASSDRQGYEQYF. CDR3 bases: TGTGCCAGCAGTGATAGGCAGGGGTACGAGCAGTACTTC.

The gene calls are TRBV19 and TRBJ1-2; TRBD1 might be the D (6 bases). V was clipped by 2 bases and J by 4 bases, with 20 bases between them. Germline V CDR1 and CDR2: LNHDA, SQIVND (reference sequence). This CDR3 has 17 residues. CDR3 DNA: TGTGCCAGTAGTATACCGTGGACCGGGACAAACCCCTATGGCTACACCTTC. Translated: CASSIPWTGTNPYGYTF.

The genes are TRBV5-1 and TRBJ1-4, with 7 bases lining up with TRBD1. V gave up 5 bases and J gave up 3 bases; unmatched junction bases: 1. The germline V gene encodes CDR1 SGHRS and CDR2 YFSETQ. The CDR3 runs 13 residues. This chain's CDR3 is CASRQGSNEKLFF. CDR3 nucleotides: TGCGCCAGCAGACAGGGGTCTAATGAAAAACTGTTTTTT.

The CDR3 DNA reads as TGTGCCACCAGTGACCACAGACGGTCTGAAGCTTTCTTT. Protein sequence: CATSDHRRSEAFF. V is TRBV24-1 and J is TRBJ1-1; D gene ambiguous. CDR1 is KGHDR and CDR2 is SFDVKD in the germline V gene. CDR3 length: 13 amino acids. Trimming took off 4 bases at V and 6 bases at J, with 11 bases between the two ends.

This clone has just one count. The chain uses TRBV5-1 and TRBJ1-3, with 9 bases identical to TRBD1. The CDR3 is made up of 15 amino acids. Germline V lookup: CDR1 SGHRS, CDR2 YFSETQ. V trimming: 4 bases; J trimming: 7 bases; junction bases outside the gene matches: 9. CDR3: CASSIGTGKFNTIYF. The CDR3 coding sequence is TGCGCCAGCAGCATCGGGACAGGGAAATTCAACACCATATATTTT.

The chain combines TRBV19 with TRBJ1-5; no clear D gene. CDR1 and CDR2 from the germline V gene are LNHDA and SQIVND (reference sequence). There are 14 residues in the CDR3. Trimming pared 9 bases from V and 6 bases from J, leaving 18 bases between. For the CDR3, the DNA is TGTGCCAGCCACACTAAAGCGTTGCTTCAGCCCCAGCATTTT. As protein: CASHTKALLQPQHF.

This clone was seen more than once but under ten times. The chain recombines TRBV6-5 with TRBJ1-4; the D gene is possibly TRBD1 (5 bases). The germline V gene has CDR1 MNHEY and CDR2 SVGAGI. The length of the CDR3 is 15 residues. Trimming left V 2 bases short and J 6 bases short, with 13 bases between. In DNA form, the CDR3 reads TGTGCCAGCAGTTACGGGGCCGGGCGAGATGAAAAACTGTTTTTT. Its protein is CASSYGAGRDEKLFF.

This clone was seen a single time. This CDR3 is also generated by other DNA sequences in the sample. This chain connects TRBV19 to TRBJ1-5; perhaps TRBD1 as D (5 bases). Germline V gives CDR1 LNHDA, CDR2 SQIVND (reference sequence). The CDR3 sequence is 15 residues long. Trimming removed 4 bases from V and 0 bases from J, with 10 bases in between. CDR3 bases: TGTGCCAGTAGTAGCGGGACGGCTAGCAATCAGCCCCAGCATTTT. This gives the protein CASSSGTASNQPQHF. Combining the CDR3 with reference TRBV19 and TRBJ1-5 gives the whole variable domain DGGITQSPKYLFRKEGQNVTLSCEQNLNHDAMYWYRQDPGQGLRLIYYSQIVNDFQKGDIAEGYSVSREKKESFPLTVTSAQKNPTAFYLCASSSGTASNQPQHFGDGTRLSIL.

The chain recombines TRBV15 with TRBJ1-2; TRBD1 matches 8 bases. In germline, CDR1 is LNHNV, CDR2 YYDKDF (reference sequence). V dropped 0 bases and J dropped 5; count of bases not matched to a gene: 14. The CDR3 totals 18 residues. The CDR3 loop reads CATSRDVPGGAKAYGYTF. The CDR3 nucleotides are TGTGCCACCAGCAGAGATGTACCAGGGGGCGCGAAAGCTTATGGCTACACCTTC. Combining the CDR3 with reference TRBV15 and TRBJ1-2 gives the whole variable domain DAMVIQNPRYQVTQFGKPVTLSCSQTLNHNVMYWYQQKSSQAPKLLFHYYDKDFNNEADTPDNFQSRRPNTSFCFLDIRSPGLGDTAMYLCATSRDVPGGAKAYGYTFGSGTRLTVV.

The genes are TRBV19 and TRBJ1-1, with 8 bases identical to TRBD1. Trimming took 5 bases from V and 3 from J; bases not matched to a gene: 5. Germline loops: CDR1 LNHDA, CDR2 SQIVND (reference sequence). This CDR3 spans 14 amino acids. The CDR3 protein is CASSVQGGDTEAFF. The DNA for the CDR3 is TGTGCCAGTAGTGTACAGGGGGGGGACACTGAAGCTTTCTTT.

The chain combines TRBV28 with TRBJ1-5; a weak D match, TRBD1 (5 bases). The ends were cut back, 3 bases at V and 0 bases at J, with 12 bases in the middle. Germline values: CDR1 MDHEN, CDR2 SYDVKM. This CDR3 region has 16 residues. The CDR3 is CASSFWRGASNQPQHF. DNA for the CDR3: TGTGCCAGCAGTTTTTGGAGGGGAGCTAGCAATCAGCCCCAGCATTTT.